A single sample gave rise to the 29 T cell receptor beta chains below, sequenced in a study of blood T cell repertoires in COVID-19. Clones were read by immunoSEQ multiplex PCR, and TCRdb kept only the in-frame ones, dropping some. This table holds 200,000 to 250,000 clones, 90% found once. The sequenced sample consisted of PBMCs or T cells enriched from blood (not recorded which). These receptors were taken from a man aged 25-40 years who had been exposed to COVID-19.

V gene TRBV13 combines with J gene TRBJ1-6, with no clear D. Trimming shortened V by 2 bases and J by 11 bases, and 13 bases separated the two germline ends. The CDR3 length is 14 residues. The germline CDR1 and CDR2 sequences are PRHDT and FYEKMQ (reference sequence). The CDR3 region is CASSLNYKGAPLHF. CDR3 nucleotide sequence: TGTGCCAGCAGCTTAAATTACAAAGGAGCACCCCTCCACTTT. Variable domain in full (rest from reference TRBV13 and TRBJ1-6): AAGVIQSPRHLIKEKRETATLKCYPIPRHDTVYWYQQGPGQDPQFLISFYEKMQSDKGSIPDRFSAQQFSDYHSELNMSSLELGDSALYFCASSLNYKGAPLHFGNGTRLTVT.

This chain joins TRBV29-1 and TRBJ1-1; 9 bases fit TRBD1. CDR3 size: 11 residues. From germline, CDR1 is SQVTM and CDR2 ANQGSEA. V trimming: 7 bases; J trimming: 10 bases; junction bases outside the gene matches: 7. The CDR3 protein is CSAYRGRGAFF. The CDR3 DNA is TGCAGCGCATACAGGGGGCGAGGAGCTTTCTTT.

This clone was seen only a few times. CDR3 region: CATGTSGGTLGEQYF. Written as DNA, the CDR3 is TGTGCCACCGGGACTAGCGGGGGGACCCTTGGTGAGCAGTACTTC. The chain links TRBV3-1 (or the pseudogene TRBV3-2) to TRBJ2-7; TRBD2 agrees at 15 bases. The length of the CDR3 is 15 residues. The germline gives CDR1 LGHDT, CDR2 YNNKEL (reference sequence). With 10 bases clipped from V and 7 bases from J, the junction kept 11 bases outside the gene matches.

This sequence joins TRBV18 and TRBJ1-1; D gene unclear. This CDR3 comprises 15 residues. V was cut by 3 bases and J by 7 bases, with 18 bases left in between. Germline CDR1 reads KGHSH; CDR2 reads LQKENI. Written as DNA, the CDR3 is TGTGCCAGCTCACCCCTGTTGGGAGGGAATGGTGAAGCTTTCTTT. Protein product: CASSPLLGGNGEAFF.

V gene TRBV9 combines with J gene TRBJ1-2; 9 bases align to TRBD1. The germline V gene has CDR1 SGDLS and CDR2 YYNGEE. The trim removed 5 bases at V and 3 bases at J, leaving 5 bases unmatched. The CDR3 is 14 amino acids. The CDR3 is CASSSRDRDYGYTF. DNA for the CDR3: TGTGCCAGCAGTAGCCGGGACAGGGACTATGGCTACACCTTC.

The V and J genes are TRBV19 and TRBJ1-3; 8 bases are a match to TRBD1. CDR1 LNHDA and CDR2 SQIVND come from the germline V gene (reference sequence). After removal of 9 bases from V and 4 bases from J, the junction contained 8 bases not matched to a gene. This CDR3 has 14 amino acids. The CDR3 is CASMQGAKGNTIYF. The CDR3 region has the DNA TGTGCCAGCATGCAGGGGGCGAAAGGAAACACCATATATTTT.

The V and J genes are TRBV29-1 and TRBJ2-2; 7 nucleotides match TRBD1. J was trimmed by 0 bases and V by 0 bases; bases with no gene match: 4. Germline V gene lookup returns CDR1 SQVTM and CDR2 ANQGSEA. CDR3 length equals 16 residues. The CDR3 sequence: CSVEDPGTANTGELFF. The CDR3 DNA follows: TGCAGCGTTGAAGACCCCGGGACAGCGAACACCGGGGAGCTGTTTTTT.

The CDR3 DNA sequence: TGTGCCAGCACCGGACAGGGAGATCAGCCCCAGCATTTT. It yields the protein CASTGQGDQPQHF. The J gene is TRBJ1-5, the V gene TRBV7-9, with 8 bases that match TRBD1. Germline V gene data show CDR1 as SEHNR and CDR2 as FQNEAQ (reference sequence). This CDR3 has 13 residues. The trim removed 7 bases at V and 5 bases at J, leaving 4 bases unmatched.

The sample holds a few counts of this clone. This chain connects TRBV5-4 to TRBJ2-2; the match to TRBD2 covers 8 bases. Trimming removed 4 bases from V and 0 bases from J; junction bases left unmatched: 8. CDR1 and CDR2 from the germline V gene are SGHNT and YYREEE (reference sequence). The length of the CDR3 is 17 residues. CDR3 coding DNA: TGTGCCAGCAGCCCCACCCTTAGCGGGGCGAACACCGGGGAGCTGTTTTTT. This sequence encodes CASSPTLSGANTGELFF. The full variable domain, rest sourced from reference TRBV5-4 and TRBJ2-2, is ETGVTQSPTHLIKTRGQQVTLRCSSQSGHNTVSWYQQALGQGPQFIFQYYREEENGRGNFPPRFSGLQFPNYSSELNVNALELDDSALYLCASSPTLSGANTGELFFGEGSRLTVL.

The chain employs TRBV5-6 and TRBJ1-2; 11 bases line up with TRBD1. The germline V gene has CDR1 SGHDT and CDR2 YYEEEE. The CDR3 sequence is 16 residues long. The V and J ends lost 6 bases and 4 bases, in that order; junction bases with no gene match: 11. The CDR3 reads CASNRDRGAPGYGYTF. The DNA of the CDR3 is TGTGCCAGCAACCGGGACAGGGGGGCCCCCGGCTATGGCTACACCTTC.

The V call is TRBV2, the J call TRBJ1-4; maybe TRBD1 (6 bases). Between the trimmed V and J ends, which lost 2 bases and 5 bases, there was a span of 9 bases. The CDR3 covers 14 residues. From germline, CDR1 is SNHLY and CDR2 FYNNEI. The CDR3 protein is CASSERTDNEKLFF. CDR3 sequence (DNA): TGTGCCAGCAGTGAAAGGACAGACAATGAAAAACTGTTTTTT.

The chain joins TRBV9 to TRBJ2-5; the match to TRBD2 covers 12 bases. Germline V gene sequence: CDR1 SGDLS, CDR2 YYNGEE. V dropped 4 bases and J dropped 3; count of bases not matched to a gene: 7. There are 16 residues in the CDR3. The CDR3: CASSPRLAGDEETQYF. DNA for the CDR3: TGTGCCAGCAGCCCCCGACTAGCGGGGGATGAAGAGACCCAGTACTTC.

J is TRBJ1-5 and V is TRBV3-1 (or the pseudogene TRBV3-2), with D unclear. The CDR3 totals 13 residues. Trimming shortened V by 2 bases and J by 1 base, and 3 bases separated the two germline ends. The germline gives CDR1 LGHDT, CDR2 YNNKEL (reference sequence). The CDR3 sequence: CASSQSSNQPQHF. Here the CDR3 DNA reads TGTGCCAGCAGCCAATCGAGCAATCAGCCCCAGCATTTT.

V gene TRBV27 combines with J gene TRBJ1-4; D remains unclear. The CDR3 has 14 residues. Germline V CDR1 and CDR2: MNHEY, SMNVEV (reference sequence). Trimming shortened V by 6 bases and J by 0 bases, and 8 bases separated the two germline ends. The CDR3: CASSKHATNEKLFF. CDR3 DNA sequence: TGTGCCAGCAGCAAACACGCAACTAATGAAAAACTGTTTTTT.

The chain uses TRBV6-2 or TRBV6-3 and TRBJ1-1; D gene uncertain. This CDR3 region has 12 residues. Germline CDR1 and CDR2: MNHEY and SVGEGT. The ends were cut back, 4 bases at V and 0 bases at J, with 3 bases in the middle. In DNA, the CDR3 is TGTGCCAGCAGTTTTATGAACACTGAAGCTTTCTTT. This gives the protein CASSFMNTEAFF.

The chain combines TRBV2 with TRBJ1-1; D possibly corresponds to TRBD1 (6 bases). V gave up 6 bases and J gave up 5 bases, with 22 bases separating them. Germline V CDR1 and CDR2: SNHLY, FYNNEI. The CDR3 sequence is 16 residues long. The CDR3 DNA reads as TGTGCCAGCAGCCTGGGGGCCAGGCCCCCGCGAACTGAAGCTTTCTTT. As protein: CASSLGARPPRTEAFF.

V gene TRBV5-1 combines with J gene TRBJ1-3, with unresolved D. The CDR3 length is 15 residues. Trimming left V 1 base short and J 7 bases short, with 15 bases between. Looked up from germline, CDR1 is SGHRS and CDR2 is YFSETQ. The CDR3 region is CASSLWSPEANTIYF. Written as DNA, the CDR3 is TGCGCCAGCAGCTTGTGGAGCCCTGAGGCTAACACCATATATTTT.

The V gene is TRBV10-3, the J gene TRBJ2-1; 9 positions agree with TRBD2. The germline V gene has CDR1 ENHRY and CDR2 SYGVKD. The J segment lost 0 bases and the V segment lost 6 bases, leaving 6 bases of the junction unmatched. This CDR3 comprises 16 residues. The CDR3 loop is CAISLAGDSSYNEQFF. CDR3 DNA sequence: TGTGCCATCAGCTTAGCGGGGGATAGCTCCTACAATGAGCAGTTCTTC.

V and J are TRBV11-2 and TRBJ2-5, with 11 bases aligning to TRBD2. The germline CDR1 and CDR2 sequences are SGHAT and FQNNGV. The CDR3 loop spans 18 amino acids. V gave up 4 bases and J gave up 0 bases; unmatched junction bases: 10. This CDR3 is CASSSPILAGGYQETQYF. CDR3 nucleotide sequence: TGTGCCAGCAGCTCTCCGATCCTAGCGGGGGGATACCAAGAGACCCAGTACTTC.

This chain's CDR3 is CATSRGIGADEKLFF. The CDR3 DNA sequence: TGTGCCACCAGCAGAGGGATAGGGGCGGATGAAAAACTGTTTTTT. The chain carries TRBV15 and TRBJ1-4, with D tentatively TRBD1 (5 bases). The germline CDR1 and CDR2 sequences are LNHNV and YYDKDF (reference sequence). The CDR3 consists of 15 residues. The ends were cut back, 1 base at V and 6 bases at J, with 12 bases in the middle.

Concerning this clone itself: The same CDR3 also results from other DNA sequences found in this sample. CDR3 nucleotide sequence: TGTGCCAGCAGCCCCGGTAGTGGAAACACCATATATTTT. It codes for CASSPGSGNTIYF. The chain employs TRBV9 and TRBJ1-3; D unresolved. V was cut by 4 bases and J by 3 bases, with 8 bases left in between. The V gene's germline CDR1 is SGDLS and CDR2 YYNGEE. The CDR3 totals 13 residues.

CDR3 coding DNA: TGTGCCAGCAGGATTACAGGGGGTGAGGAGACCCAGTACTTC. This encodes CASRITGGEETQYF. The chain combines TRBV2 with TRBJ2-5, with 8 bases that match TRBD1. This CDR3 has 14 amino acids. The trim removed 6 bases at V and 5 bases at J, leaving 8 bases unmatched. Germline assignment: CDR1 SNHLY and CDR2 FYNNEI.

In its sample, this clone was seen a few times. The chain joins TRBV19 to TRBJ2-2; the match to TRBD1 covers 8 bases. CDR3 length equals 14 residues. From germline, CDR1 is LNHDA and CDR2 SQIVND (reference sequence). Unmatched junction bases numbered 6, after V lost 7 bases and J lost 5 bases. The CDR3 loop reads CASTQGADTGELFF. The CDR3 DNA sequence: TGTGCCAGTACCCAGGGGGCGGATACCGGGGAGCTGTTTTTT.

The chain links TRBV4-1 to TRBJ1-2; 10 positions match TRBD1. The CDR3 runs to 16 residues. The germline V gene encodes CDR1 MGHRA and CDR2 YSYEKL. J was trimmed by 8 bases and V by 2 bases; bases with no gene match: 11. CDR3 sequence: CASSQPGRQGAGGYTF. The CDR3 DNA reads TGCGCCAGCAGCCAACCAGGAAGACAGGGGGCTGGAGGCTACACCTTC.

This clone is a singleton in its sample. The chain links TRBV5-1 to TRBJ2-5, with 9 bases matching TRBD2. Germline V gene sequence: CDR1 SGHRS, CDR2 YFSETQ. V was clipped by 3 bases and J by 5 bases; unmatched bases: 8. The CDR3 totals 15 residues. The CDR3 is CASSSGQAGGETQYF. CDR3 sequence (DNA): TGCGCCAGCAGCTCAGGACAGGCGGGAGGGGAGACCCAGTACTTC. The full variable domain, completed using reference TRBV5-1 and TRBJ2-5, is KAGVTQTPRYLIKTRGQQVTLSCSPISGHRSVSWYQQTPGQGLQFLFEYFSETQRNKGNFPGRFSGRQFSNSRSEMNVSTLELGDSALYLCASSSGQAGGETQYFGPGTRLLVL.

The V and J genes are TRBV19 and TRBJ1-1; D might be TRBD1 (5 bases). CDR1 LNHDA and CDR2 SQIVND come from the germline V gene (reference sequence). V was cut by 3 bases and J by 3 bases, with 8 bases left in between. The CDR3 is 13 residues long. The CDR3 is CASSISGDTEAFF. The CDR3 region has the DNA TGTGCCAGTAGTATTTCGGGGGACACTGAAGCTTTCTTT.

V is TRBV5-1 and J is TRBJ2-7; D remains ambiguous. The germline V gene has CDR1 SGHRS and CDR2 YFSETQ. V was pared by 5 bases and J by 3 bases, with 18 bases between. The CDR3 spans 15 residues. The DNA of the CDR3 is TGCGCCAGCAGGTTAAGTCCAGGCCGAGACTACGAGCAGTACTTC. Its protein product is CASRLSPGRDYEQYF.

The chain recombines TRBV10-1 with TRBJ2-7; TRBD1 matches 10 bases. CDR3 length: 14 amino acids. The J segment lost 2 bases and the V segment lost 9 bases, leaving 7 bases of the junction unmatched. Germline loops: CDR1 WNHNN, CDR2 SYGVQD (reference sequence). The CDR3 DNA is TGCGCCAGTAGCCGGACAGGGGGTCCCTACGAGCAGTACTTC. Amino acids: CASSRTGGPYEQYF.

The V and J genes are TRBV5-4 and TRBJ2-5; D is undetermined. The CDR3 totals 13 residues. Germline lookup yields CDR1 SGHNT and CDR2 YYREEE (reference sequence). V was clipped by 4 bases and J by 4 bases, with 11 bases between them. The chain's CDR3 is CASSPVGGETQYF. CDR3 nucleotide sequence: TGTGCCAGCAGCCCGGTTGGTGGAGAGACCCAGTACTTC.